This T cell receptor (beta chain) was retrieved from a study of T cell changes during pregnancy in multiple sclerosis. V was clipped by 2 bases and J by 0 bases, with 8 bases between them. Germline loops: CDR1 MNHNS, CDR2 SASEGT. CDR3 length: 15 amino acids. Measured with immunoSEQ multiplex PCR; TCRdb has only the in-frame clones, and not every one. The sample carries about 83,000 clones, about 95% recorded once. This clonotype was obtained from a female donor with multiple sclerosis, enrolled in a pregnancy study. Here the sequenced sample was peripheral blood, taken in the second trimester of pregnancy. This rearrangement joins TRBV6-1 to TRBJ1-5; the D gene is possibly TRBD1 (6 bases). The CDR3 DNA is TGTGCCAGCAGTGAAACAGGGCATAGCAATCAGCCCCAGCATTTT. Its translation is CASSETGHSNQPQHF.